This T cell receptor (beta chain) was profiled in a study of shared clonotypes between healthy human individuals. This clone was recorded a few times. Profiled with immunoSEQ multiplex PCR; TCRdb holds only in-frame clones, not every one. The sample includes some 980,000 clones, approximately 76% of them seen just once. V was trimmed by 5 bases and J by 1 base, leaving 12 bases between them. The CDR3 length is 14 residues. Germline CDR1 SGHTA, CDR2 FQGNSA. The chain links TRBV7-2 to TRBJ2-7, with D possibly TRBD2 on 6 matching bases. Input material: memory CD4+ T cells sorted from blood. The sample's subset: CD45RA-negative fraction. The clonotype was recovered from a man in his late teens or twenties in good health. CDR3 nucleotide sequence: TGTGCCAGCAGCCGCGGGGCAGGGTCCTACGAGCAGTACTTC. It specifies CASSRGAGSYEQYF.